This entry lists 12 T cell receptor beta chains sequenced from one sample in a study of technical replicates of blood from four donors. Libraries were prepared by immunoSEQ multiplex PCR; TCRdb keeps only in-frame clonotypes and omits some of them. The table has 80,000 or so clones, almost 99% seen once. The sequenced sample was T cells isolated from PBMCs. These TCRs come from a human donor in good health.

V is TRBV5-1 and J is TRBJ2-1, with D possibly being TRBD2 (6 bases). CDR1 and CDR2 (germline): SGHRS, YFSETQ. The CDR3 runs to 16 residues. Trimming stripped 2 bases from V and 3 bases from J, with 15 bases between. The CDR3 DNA reads as TGCGCCAGCAGCTTCTTCGGGAGAGGAGACTACAATGAGCAGTTCTTC. This translates into CASSFFGRGDYNEQFF.

This clone was seen once. This chain connects TRBV14 to TRBJ1-4; 7 positions match TRBD1. After removal of 3 bases from V and 6 bases from J, the junction contained 4 bases not matched to a gene. Germline V gene lookup returns CDR1 SGHDN and CDR2 FVKESK. This CDR3 contains 14 residues. CDR3 protein: CASSHRDSYEKLFF. CDR3 coding DNA: TGTGCCAGCAGCCACCGGGACAGCTATGAAAAACTGTTTTTT.

The J gene is TRBJ2-6, the V gene TRBV27; unclear D gene. V was clipped by 3 bases and J by 2 bases, with 5 bases between them. Germline CDR1 MNHEY, CDR2 SMNVEV (reference sequence). This CDR3 has 14 amino acids. CDR3 nucleotides: TGTGCCAGCAGTTTTAATGCTGGGGCCAACGTCCTGACTTTC. Translated: CASSFNAGANVLTF.

The genes are TRBV10-2 and TRBJ2-7; 10 bases match TRBD2. V dropped 4 bases and J dropped 2; count of bases not matched to a gene: 2. CDR1 is WSHSY, CDR2 SAAADI, per germline. The CDR3 loop spans 14 amino acids. CDR3: CASSAGTSAYEQYF. CDR3 DNA sequence: TGCGCCAGCAGTGCCGGGACTAGCGCCTACGAGCAGTACTTC.

The V and J genes are TRBV14 and TRBJ2-7; 7 positions match TRBD1. CDR1 and CDR2 from the germline V gene are SGHDN and FVKESK. V lost 0 bases, J lost 3 bases, and 5 bases stayed unmatched. CDR3 size: 15 residues. For the CDR3, the DNA is TGTGCCAGCAGCCAAGATCATAACAGGGGCTACGAGCAGTACTTC. It yields the protein CASSQDHNRGYEQYF.

The chain combines TRBV19 with TRBJ2-1, with 7 nucleotides matching TRBD2. Germline V gene sequence: CDR1 LNHDA, CDR2 SQIVND (reference sequence). Trimming cost V 2 bases and J 9 bases; bases outside gene matches: 4. This CDR3 region has 13 residues. CDR3: CASSISAGFEQFF. DNA of the CDR3: TGTGCCAGTAGTATATCAGCGGGATTTGAGCAGTTCTTC.

CDR3 loop: CASSPLAGGYNEQFF. CDR3 coding DNA: TGTGCCAGCAGCCCTCTAGCGGGAGGCTACAATGAGCAGTTCTTC. This chain uses TRBV4-2 with TRBJ2-1, with 11 positions matching TRBD2. Germline lookup yields CDR1 LGHNA and CDR2 YNFKEQ. V trimming: 4 bases; J trimming: 3 bases; junction bases outside the gene matches: 2. The CDR3 totals 15 residues.

The rearrangement links TRBV7-2 to TRBJ2-7; TRBD1 matches 7 bases. J was trimmed by 2 bases and V by 5 bases; bases with no gene match: 6. Germline assignment: CDR1 SGHTA and CDR2 FQGNSA. CDR3 size: 14 residues. CDR3 coding DNA: TGTGCCAGCAGCCACCGACAGGGAACCTACGAGCAGTACTTC. It is translated as CASSHRQGTYEQYF.

The chain links TRBV6-5 to TRBJ1-2; 7 bases agree with TRBD1. Germline V gene data show CDR1 as MNHEY and CDR2 as SVGAGI. The CDR3 contains 14 residues. J lost 2 bases, V lost 7 bases, and 7 bases had no gene match. The CDR3 protein is CASTSTGTNYGYTF. The DNA for the CDR3 is TGTGCCAGCACCTCGACAGGGACCAACTATGGCTACACCTTC.

V and J are TRBV9 and TRBJ2-7; 9 bases are shared with TRBD2. This CDR3 contains 16 residues. CDR1 and CDR2 from the germline V gene are SGDLS and YYNGEE. V was clipped by 0 bases and J by 1 base; unmatched bases: 5. The CDR3 is CASSVGPSGNSYEQYF. The CDR3 DNA reads as TGTGCCAGCAGCGTAGGACCTAGCGGGAATTCCTACGAGCAGTACTTC.

The chain joins TRBV7-8 to TRBJ1-4, with D tentatively TRBD1 (5 bases). The V end lost 4 bases, the J end lost 5 bases, and 20 bases lay between the germline ends. CDR1 and CDR2 (germline): SGHVS, FQNEAQ. This CDR3 is 17 amino acids long. CDR3 residues: CASSSGPLQGDNEKLFF. The CDR3 DNA is TGTGCCAGCAGCTCCGGCCCCTTGCAGGGTGACAATGAAAAACTGTTTTTT.

This chain connects TRBV5-1 to TRBJ1-3; 9 bases match TRBD1. The CDR3 covers 16 residues. The germline V gene encodes CDR1 SGHRS and CDR2 YFSETQ. J was trimmed by 1 base and V by 1 base; bases with no gene match: 3. CDR3 coding DNA: TGCGCCAGCAGCTTGTCGGGACAGGGTTCTGGAAACACCATATATTTT. Protein sequence: CASSLSGQGSGNTIYF.